This is a list of T cell receptor beta chains from one sample in a study of cytomegalovirus exposure and HLA in healthy donors. Assay: immunoSEQ multiplex PCR; the TCRdb copy retains only in-frame clones and omits some. This table lists over 75,000 clones. The sample comprised PBMCs. These receptors were obtained from a man between 45 and 60 years old in good health and CMV-seronegative. CDR3s include the opening cysteine and the closing phenylalanine or tryptophan. Each record gives: V gene, J gene, CDR3 protein.

TRBV5-4	TRBJ2-1	CASSLGARGGYNEQFF
TRBV10-2	TRBJ2-3	CASGATGGRDTQYF
TRBV7-6	TRBJ2-7	CASSLLGREQYF
TRBV5-4	TRBJ2-3	CASSLGGTSGGDTQYF
TRBV18	TRBJ1-2	CASSSPVDYGYTF
TRBV19	TRBJ2-7	CASSIRGSVGYEQYF
TRBV10-2	TRBJ2-3	CASSDPTGGPDTQYF
TRBV9	TRBJ2-7	CASSVGPQGSSYEQYF
TRBV19	TRBJ1-5	CASSIRDGQGFYSNQPQHF
TRBV5-1	TRBJ2-2	CASSFQSLQGRRNTGELFF
TRBV5-1	TRBJ1-1	CASSYNLMNTEAFF
TRBV28	TRBJ2-1	CASPPGTEYNEQFF
TRBV4-3	TRBJ2-3	CASSQDILAGGQTSTDTQYF
TRBV10-3	TRBJ2-1	CAISEGGVNEQFF
TRBV7-2	TRBJ1-4	CASSPKGGALNEKLFF
TRBV9	TRBJ2-2	CASSVSGFSGTGELFF
TRBV15	TRBJ1-5	CATSRDNIGVGNQPQHF
TRBV9	TRBJ1-1	CASSAWGGENTEAFF
TRBV7-2	TRBJ2-2	CASSLGGLAGELFF
TRBV6-1	TRBJ1-1	CASSPRVLGTEAFF
TRBV18	TRBJ2-2	CASSPLLFGRIYTGELFF
TRBV6-1	TRBJ2-1	CASSESGSSYNEQFF
TRBV28	TRBJ1-2	CASSQPRTASYGYTF
TRBV6-5	TRBJ1-1	CASMRGARTEAFF
TRBV18	TRBJ2-1	CASSPGQGSGNEQFF
TRBV5-1	TRBJ2-7	CASSPSGYEQYF
TRBV29-1	TRBJ2-7	CSGLGIQGRPYEQYF
TRBV28	TRBJ2-7	CASSPTRGTVATYEQYF
TRBV19	TRBJ2-6	CASSPFGQGSGANVLTF
TRBV19	TRBJ2-7	CASSTPLAVAF
TRBV29-1	TRBJ2-2	CSASAGPLAGELFF
TRBV5-1	TRBJ1-1	CASSLDRGGAFF
TRBV6-1	TRBJ1-5	CASMKGTVSNQPQHF
TRBV27	TRBJ1-5	CASSLRENQPQHF
TRBV5-1	TRBJ2-7	CASNREPNTYEQYF
TRBV4-1	TRBJ1-2	CASSQESLGQGGYTF
TRBV9	TRBJ2-7	CASSAGTGTYEQYF
TRBV9	TRBJ2-2	CASSRTGSTGELFF
TRBV2	TRBJ1-3	CASSGGQGAFSGNTIYF
TRBV25-1	TRBJ2-7	CASSWGGGSFYEQYF
TRBV2	TRBJ2-5	CASTRAGTGETQYF
TRBV27	TRBJ1-6	CASSLGTGRNSPLHF
TRBV29-1	TRBJ1-2	CSVVQGHTSGSIYGYTF
TRBV2	TRBJ1-2	CASTPDRNYGYTF
TRBV1	TRBJ2-7	CTSSPQIESGQQNYEQYF
TRBV7-2	TRBJ1-1	CASMPGTGQTEAFF
TRBV5-1	TRBJ1-5	CASSTGQDNQPQHF
TRBV28	TRBJ1-2	CASSFPRIYGYTF
TRBV5-4	TRBJ1-6	CASSRNQGALDPPLHF
TRBV6-1	TRBJ1-3	CASSSGQSSGNTIYF
TRBV29-1	TRBJ2-1	CSVDPQRSEQFF
TRBV9	TRBJ1-1	CASSVGGTEHSNTEAFF
TRBV7-6	NA	CASSQPGGVYEQYF
TRBV7-9	TRBJ1-1	CASSLVQGDAEAFF